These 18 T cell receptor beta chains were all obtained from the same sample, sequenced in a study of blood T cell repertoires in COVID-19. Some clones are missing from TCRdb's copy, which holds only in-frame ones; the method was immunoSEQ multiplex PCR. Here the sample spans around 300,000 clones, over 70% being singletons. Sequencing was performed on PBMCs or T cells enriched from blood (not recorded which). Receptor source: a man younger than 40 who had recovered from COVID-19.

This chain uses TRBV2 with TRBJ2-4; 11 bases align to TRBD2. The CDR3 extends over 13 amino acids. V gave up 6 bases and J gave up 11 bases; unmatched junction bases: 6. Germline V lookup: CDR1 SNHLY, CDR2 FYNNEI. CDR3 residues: CASSLVLAGVQYF. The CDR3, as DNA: TGTGCCAGCAGCCTCGTACTAGCGGGGGTTCAGTACTTC.

In DNA form, the CDR3 reads TGTGCCAGCACCCTTCCCCCCGGGGAGCTGTTTTTT. As protein: CASTLPPGELFF. The rearrangement joins TRBV11-2 to TRBJ2-2; no firm D call. The CDR3 consists of 12 residues. The V gene's germline CDR1 is SGHAT and CDR2 FQNNGV. V lost 7 bases, J lost 6 bases, and 9 bases lay in between.

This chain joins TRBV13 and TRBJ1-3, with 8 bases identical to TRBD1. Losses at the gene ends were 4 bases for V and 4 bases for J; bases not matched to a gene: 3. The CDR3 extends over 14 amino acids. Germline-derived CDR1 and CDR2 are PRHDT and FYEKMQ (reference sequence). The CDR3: CASSSRGPGNTIYF. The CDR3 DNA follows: TGTGCCAGCAGCTCCAGGGGGCCAGGAAACACCATATATTTT. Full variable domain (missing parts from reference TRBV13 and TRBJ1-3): AAGVIQSPRHLIKEKRETATLKCYPIPRHDTVYWYQQGPGQDPQFLISFYEKMQSDKGSIPDRFSAQQFSDYHSELNMSSLELGDSALYFCASSSRGPGNTIYFGEGSWLTVV.

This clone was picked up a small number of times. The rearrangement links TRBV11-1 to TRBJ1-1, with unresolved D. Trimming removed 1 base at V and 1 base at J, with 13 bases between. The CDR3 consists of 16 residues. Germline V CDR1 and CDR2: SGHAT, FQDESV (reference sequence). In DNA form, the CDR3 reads TGTGCCAGCAGCTTAGGGTCAACGGGGAGGAACACTGAAGCTTTCTTT. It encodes CASSLGSTGRNTEAFF.

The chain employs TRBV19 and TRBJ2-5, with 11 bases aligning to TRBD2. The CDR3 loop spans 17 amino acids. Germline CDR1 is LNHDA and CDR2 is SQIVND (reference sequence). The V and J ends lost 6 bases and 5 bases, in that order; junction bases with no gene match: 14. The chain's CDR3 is CASSLSGTSGGRETQYF. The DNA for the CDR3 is TGTGCCAGTAGCCTATCCGGTACTAGCGGGGGTCGTGAGACCCAGTACTTC.

CDR3 protein: CATPSLLGRAREKLFF. The CDR3 DNA follows: TGTGCCACCCCGTCCCTTTTGGGCAGGGCGAGAGAAAAACTGTTTTTT. The chain has TRBV7-9 and TRBJ1-4; possible D gene TRBD1, 5 bases. The CDR3 has 16 residues. With 10 bases removed from V and 8 bases from J, the gap between germline ends came to 26 bases. Germline V gene data show CDR1 as SEHNR and CDR2 as FQNEAQ (reference sequence). The whole variable domain, remainder taken from reference TRBV7-9 and TRBJ1-4, is DTGVSQNPRHKITKRGQNVTFRCDPISEHNRLYWYRQTLGQGPEFLTYFQNEAQLEKSRLLSDRFSAERPKGSFSTLEIQRTEQGDSAMYLCATPSLLGRAREKLFFGSGTQLSVL.

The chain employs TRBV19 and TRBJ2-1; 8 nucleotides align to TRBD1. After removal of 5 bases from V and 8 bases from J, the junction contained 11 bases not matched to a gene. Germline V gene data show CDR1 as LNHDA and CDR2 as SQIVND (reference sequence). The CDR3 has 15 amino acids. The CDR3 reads CASSVQTGDGHEQFF. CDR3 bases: TGTGCCAGTAGTGTACAGACAGGGGACGGGCATGAGCAGTTCTTC.

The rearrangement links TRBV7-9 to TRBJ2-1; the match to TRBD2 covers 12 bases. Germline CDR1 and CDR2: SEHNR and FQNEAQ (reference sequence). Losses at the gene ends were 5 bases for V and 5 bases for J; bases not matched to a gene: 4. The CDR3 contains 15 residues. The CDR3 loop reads CASSVGLAGHNEQFF. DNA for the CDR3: TGTGCCAGCAGCGTCGGACTAGCGGGACACAATGAGCAGTTCTTC.

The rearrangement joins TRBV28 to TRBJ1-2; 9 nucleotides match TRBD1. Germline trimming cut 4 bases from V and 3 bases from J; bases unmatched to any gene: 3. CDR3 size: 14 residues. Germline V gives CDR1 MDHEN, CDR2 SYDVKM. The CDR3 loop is CASSSTGGYYGYTF. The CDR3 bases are TGTGCCAGCAGTTCCACAGGGGGCTACTATGGCTACACCTTC.

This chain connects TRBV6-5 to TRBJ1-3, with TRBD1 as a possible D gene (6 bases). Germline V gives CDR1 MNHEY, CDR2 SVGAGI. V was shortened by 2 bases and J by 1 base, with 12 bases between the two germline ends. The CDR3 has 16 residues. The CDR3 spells CASSYVQGVSGNTIYF. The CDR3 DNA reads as TGTGCCAGCAGTTACGTACAGGGAGTTTCTGGAAACACCATATATTTT.

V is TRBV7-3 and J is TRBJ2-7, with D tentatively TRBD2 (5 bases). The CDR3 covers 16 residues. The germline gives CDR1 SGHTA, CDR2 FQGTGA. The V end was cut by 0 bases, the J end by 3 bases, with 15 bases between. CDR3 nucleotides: TGTGCCAGCAGCTTAACCGTGGCTAGCCAGGACTACGAGCAGTACTTC. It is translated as CASSLTVASQDYEQYF.

The CDR3 DNA is TGTGCCAGCAGCTCGGGACTAGCGGGGACCTTACATAGCACAGATACGCAGTATTTT. Translation: CASSSGLAGTLHSTDTQYF. The chain combines TRBV5-4 with TRBJ2-3, with 13 nucleotides matching TRBD2. V lost 3 bases, J lost 0 bases, and 10 bases stayed unmatched. The CDR3 consists of 19 residues. Germline V gene lookup returns CDR1 SGHNT and CDR2 YYREEE (reference sequence).

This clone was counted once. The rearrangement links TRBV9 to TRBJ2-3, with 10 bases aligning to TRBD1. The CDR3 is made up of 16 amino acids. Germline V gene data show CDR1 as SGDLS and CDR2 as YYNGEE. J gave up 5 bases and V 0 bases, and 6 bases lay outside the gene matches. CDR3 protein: CASSVAIGQGGDTQYF. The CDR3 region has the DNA TGTGCCAGCAGCGTAGCTATAGGACAGGGGGGAGATACGCAGTATTTT.

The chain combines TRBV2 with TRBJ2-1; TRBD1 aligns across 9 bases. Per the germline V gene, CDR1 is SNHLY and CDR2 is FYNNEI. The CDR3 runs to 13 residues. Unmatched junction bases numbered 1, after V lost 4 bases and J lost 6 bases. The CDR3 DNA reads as TGTGCCAGCAGTGGACAGGGGGTCAATGAGCAGTTCTTC. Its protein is CASSGQGVNEQFF.

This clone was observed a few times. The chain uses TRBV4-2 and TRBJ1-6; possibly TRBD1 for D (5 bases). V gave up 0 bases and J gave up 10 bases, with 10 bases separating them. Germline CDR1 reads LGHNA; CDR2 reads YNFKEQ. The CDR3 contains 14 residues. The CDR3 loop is CASSQDLRGSPLHF. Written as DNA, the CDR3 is TGTGCCAGCAGCCAAGACCTTAGGGGCTCACCCCTCCACTTT.

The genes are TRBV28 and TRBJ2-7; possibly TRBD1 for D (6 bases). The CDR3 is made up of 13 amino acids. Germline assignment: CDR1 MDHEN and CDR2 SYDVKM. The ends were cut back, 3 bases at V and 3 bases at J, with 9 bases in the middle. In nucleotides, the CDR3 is TGTGCCAGCAGTTTGGAAGGGGGCTACGAGCAGTACTTC. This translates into CASSLEGGYEQYF.

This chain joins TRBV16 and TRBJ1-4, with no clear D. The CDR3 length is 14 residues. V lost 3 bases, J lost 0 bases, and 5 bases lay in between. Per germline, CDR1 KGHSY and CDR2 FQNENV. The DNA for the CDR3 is TGTGCCAGCAGCCATTACACAACTAATGAAAAACTGTTTTTT. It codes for CASSHYTTNEKLFF.

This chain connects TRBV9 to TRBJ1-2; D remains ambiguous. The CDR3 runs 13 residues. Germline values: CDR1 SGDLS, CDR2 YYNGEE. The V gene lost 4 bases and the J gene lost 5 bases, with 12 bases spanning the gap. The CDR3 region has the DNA TGTGCCAGCAGCCCCCGTGGGAGTTATGGCTACACCTTC. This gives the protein CASSPRGSYGYTF. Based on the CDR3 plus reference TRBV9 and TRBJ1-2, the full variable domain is DSGVTQTPKHLITATGQRVTLRCSPRSGDLSVYWYQQSLDQGLQFLIQYYNGEERAKGNILERFSAQQFPDLHSELNLSSLELGDSALYFCASSPRGSYGYTFGSGTRLTVV.